The 28 T cell receptor beta chains listed next were all sequenced from one sample in a study of shared clonotypes between healthy human individuals. The table came from immunoSEQ multiplex PCR; TCRdb's copy has only in-frame clones and leaves some out. Of approximately 1,500,000 clones listed, approximately 97% are singletons. The sequenced sample consisted of naive CD4+ T cells sorted from blood. Subset denoted: CD45RA+ positively selected. The origin of the receptors is a young man in good health.

This rearrangement joins TRBV5-5 to TRBJ1-4, with TRBD1 matching 10 bases. J was trimmed by 5 bases and V by 2 bases; bases with no gene match: 3. The CDR3 consists of 15 residues. Germline CDR1 SGHKS, CDR2 YYEKEE (reference sequence). Here the CDR3 DNA reads TGTGCCAGCAGCTTTTTGGGACAGGGGAATGAAAAACTGTTTTTT. It is translated as CASSFLGQGNEKLFF.

This chain joins TRBV4-3 and TRBJ2-1, with a possible D match to TRBD1 (7 bases). The V gene's germline CDR1 is LGHNA and CDR2 YSLEER. Trimming pared 4 bases from V and 7 bases from J, leaving 23 bases between. The CDR3 has 17 amino acids. CDR3 nucleotide sequence: TGCGCCAGCAGCCTTCTAGGCGGAGGGGGCGCGCGAAATGAGCAGTTCTTC. This translates into CASSLLGGGGARNEQFF.

The J gene is TRBJ2-6, the V gene TRBV5-4; no clear D. The CDR3 contains 18 residues. V lost 4 bases and J lost 0, with 17 bases in between. The germline gives CDR1 SGHNT, CDR2 YYREEE (reference sequence). The CDR3, as DNA: TGTGCCAGCAGCCTAACCATCTTTCCAGACTCTGGGGCCAACGTCCTGACTTTC. Translating gives CASSLTIFPDSGANVLTF.

The chain employs TRBV5-4 and TRBJ1-1; 7 nucleotides line up with TRBD1. In germline, CDR1 is SGHNT, CDR2 YYREEE (reference sequence). Trimming took 4 bases from V and 0 from J; bases not matched to a gene: 3. The CDR3 length is 14 residues. CDR3 sequence (DNA): TGTGCCAGCAGCAGGGACAGTTTGAACACTGAAGCTTTCTTT. It encodes CASSRDSLNTEAFF.

The rearrangement links TRBV27 to TRBJ2-7; TRBD2 agrees at 7 bases. Losses at the gene ends were 4 bases for V and 4 bases for J; bases not matched to a gene: 19. The CDR3 sequence is 18 residues long. Germline assignment: CDR1 MNHEY and CDR2 SMNVEV (reference sequence). The CDR3 spells CASSSQGTKREIEYEQYF. The CDR3 DNA is TGTGCCAGCAGTTCCCAGGGAACTAAGCGGGAAATAGAATACGAGCAGTACTTC.

The gene calls are TRBV5-4 and TRBJ2-7; tentative D call: TRBD2 (5 bases). Germline CDR1 reads SGHNT; CDR2 reads YYREEE (reference sequence). V was pared by 1 base and J by 3 bases, with 14 bases between. The CDR3 is made up of 15 amino acids. The CDR3 loop reads CASSLRSGEGYEQYF. The CDR3 DNA is TGTGCCAGCAGCTTGCGGTCCGGGGAAGGCTACGAGCAGTACTTC.

To note about this clone: The same CDR3 can be traced to other DNA sequences in this sample. The rearrangement uses TRBV18 and TRBJ1-1; no firm D call. The length of the CDR3 is 14 residues. Trimming pared 6 bases from V and 0 bases from J, leaving 11 bases between. The germline gives CDR1 KGHSH, CDR2 LQKENI. This CDR3 is CASSPPALNTEAFF. CDR3 in DNA: TGTGCCAGCTCGCCCCCTGCTTTGAACACTGAAGCTTTCTTT.

The chain joins TRBV19 to TRBJ1-4, with 10 positions matching TRBD1. The V and J ends lost 3 bases and 6 bases, in that order; junction bases with no gene match: 1. Germline V gene lookup returns CDR1 LNHDA and CDR2 SQIVND (reference sequence). The length of the CDR3 is 14 residues. The DNA for the CDR3 is TGTGCCAGTAGTATGACAGGGGGCGATGAAAAACTGTTTTTT. Its protein product is CASSMTGGDEKLFF.

The rearrangement uses TRBV5-4 and TRBJ2-3; unclear D gene. Germline-derived CDR1 and CDR2 are SGHNT and YYREEE (reference sequence). The CDR3 sequence is 15 residues long. V dropped 0 bases and J dropped 3 bases, with 11 bases sitting between them. CDR3 nucleotides: TGTGCCAGCAGCTTGGTCGCAGGCCCTACAGATACGCAGTATTTT. It is translated as CASSLVAGPTDTQYF.

The V call is TRBV7-8, the J call TRBJ2-6; the D is unclear. The germline gives CDR1 SGHVS, CDR2 FQNEAQ. Trimming stripped 2 bases from V and 4 bases from J, with 9 bases between. The CDR3 spans 15 residues. The CDR3 nucleotides are TGTGCCAGCAGCTTACTTAGTATGGGGGCCAACGTCCTGACTTTC. It codes for CASSLLSMGANVLTF.

The CDR3 nucleotides read TGTGCCAGCAGTGTTCCGGACGTTTACGAGCAGTACTTC. It translates to CASSVPDVYEQYF. The chain recombines TRBV6-1 with TRBJ2-7, with D hard to call. The CDR3 is 13 amino acids. The V end lost 4 bases, the J end lost 4 bases, and 11 bases lay between the germline ends. CDR1 MNHNS and CDR2 SASEGT come from the germline V gene.

V and J are TRBV5-1 and TRBJ1-2; D is possibly TRBD1 (5 bases). There are 17 residues in the CDR3. V was pared by 3 bases and J by 2 bases, with 20 bases between. The germline V gene has CDR1 SGHRS and CDR2 YFSETQ. Written as DNA, the CDR3 is TGCGCCAGCAGCTCTGCCGTAGGGCCGGGGGTCAACTATGGCTACACCTTC. It specifies CASSSAVGPGVNYGYTF.

The CDR3 coding sequence is TGTGCCAGCAGGGGACAGGGTTTCGACTATGGCTACACCTTC. Protein sequence: CASRGQGFDYGYTF. The chain uses TRBV7-9 and TRBJ1-2; TRBD1 matches 9 bases. This CDR3 has 14 amino acids. J lost 3 bases, V lost 6 bases, and 5 bases had no gene match. Germline CDR1 SEHNR, CDR2 FQNEAQ (reference sequence).

This sequence joins TRBV5-1 and TRBJ2-1; TRBD2 matches 8 bases. The J segment lost 5 bases and the V segment lost 6 bases, leaving 4 bases of the junction unmatched. Per the germline V gene, CDR1 is SGHRS and CDR2 is YFSETQ. There are 13 residues in the CDR3. CDR3 DNA sequence: TGCGCCAGCACCACTAGCGGCAACAATGAGCAGTTCTTC. Translated: CASTTSGNNEQFF.

Of note for this clone: Other DNA sequences in the same sample also yield this CDR3. This rearrangement joins TRBV5-4 to TRBJ2-7, with unresolved D. CDR3 length: 11 residues. The V end was cut by 2 bases, the J end by 4 bases, with 4 bases between. The germline V gene encodes CDR1 SGHNT and CDR2 YYREEE (reference sequence). The CDR3 here is CASSFGYEQYF. In nucleotides, the CDR3 is TGTGCCAGCAGCTTCGGTTACGAGCAGTACTTC.

The gene calls are TRBV12-5 and TRBJ2-1, with 10 positions matching TRBD1. The ends lost 7 bases at V and 2 bases at J; junction bases unmatched: 5. Germline assignment: CDR1 LGHNT and CDR2 FRNRAP. The CDR3 runs 15 residues. The CDR3 bases are TGTGCTAGTGACCCAGGGACAGGGGCCTACAATGAGCAGTTCTTC. This codes for CASDPGTGAYNEQFF. The full variable domain, completed using reference TRBV12-5 and TRBJ2-1, is DARVTQTPRHKVTEMGQEVTMRCQPILGHNTVFWYRQTMMQGLELLAYFRNRAPLDDSGMPKDRFSAEMPDATLATLKIQPSEPRDSAVYFCASDPGTGAYNEQFFGPGTRLTVL.

The chain carries TRBV4-2 and TRBJ2-2; 8 bases map to TRBD2. Germline V gene sequence: CDR1 LGHNA, CDR2 YNFKEQ. The V and J ends lost 4 bases and 7 bases, in that order; junction bases with no gene match: 17. CDR3 length: 18 residues. CDR3 sequence: CASSLILGPGGDGGELFF. CDR3 sequence (DNA): TGTGCCAGCAGCCTAATTTTGGGACCGGGAGGGGATGGCGGGGAGCTGTTTTTT.

The rearrangement uses TRBV6-1 and TRBJ2-5, with D perhaps matching TRBD2 (6 bases). The V and J ends lost 8 bases and 1 base respectively, with 14 bases between them. The CDR3 length is 14 residues. Germline CDR1 is MNHNS and CDR2 is SASEGT. As DNA, the CDR3 is TGTGCCAGCGGCCCCCGGACTACCCAAGAGACCCAGTACTTC. Encoded protein: CASGPRTTQETQYF.

CDR3 loop: CASSPTASGSRNEQYF. CDR3 bases: TGTGCCAGCAGCCCCACGGCGAGCGGGAGTCGCAACGAGCAGTACTTC. The chain has TRBV7-9 and TRBJ2-7; 8 bases are a match to TRBD2. V shed 5 bases and J 5 bases; nucleotides not matched to a gene: 14. Germline assignment: CDR1 SEHNR and CDR2 FQNEAQ (reference sequence). CDR3 length: 16 amino acids.

The V call is TRBV18, the J call TRBJ2-1; 8 bases are a match to TRBD2. After removal of 6 bases from V and 9 bases from J, the junction contained 7 bases not matched to a gene. Germline V gene sequence: CDR1 KGHSH, CDR2 LQKENI. This CDR3 is built from 13 residues. This chain's CDR3 is CASSVGGGTEQFF. CDR3 nucleotide sequence: TGTGCCAGCTCCGTCGGGGGGGGCACTGAGCAGTTCTTC. The full variable domain, its missing parts supplied by reference TRBV18 and TRBJ2-1, is NAGVMQNPRHLVRRRGQEARLRCSPMKGHSHVYWYRQLPEEGLKFMVYLQKENIIDESGMPKERFSAEFPKEGPSILRIQQVVRGDSAAYFCASSVGGGTEQFFGPGTRLTVL.

V is TRBV5-6 and J is TRBJ2-7; TRBD2 matches 11 bases. The J segment lost 5 bases and the V segment lost 4 bases, leaving 14 bases of the junction unmatched. CDR3 length: 17 amino acids. In germline, CDR1 is SGHDT, CDR2 YYEEEE. The chain's CDR3 is CASSKKRLAGGLNEQYF. The DNA for the CDR3 is TGTGCCAGCAGCAAGAAGAGGTTAGCGGGAGGGCTGAACGAGCAGTACTTC.

The rearrangement links TRBV19 to TRBJ2-7, with TRBD2 as a possible D gene (6 bases). The CDR3 consists of 14 residues. CDR1 LNHDA and CDR2 SQIVND come from the germline V gene (reference sequence). Trimming removed 6 bases from V and 3 bases from J, with 15 bases in between. The CDR3 region has the DNA TGTGCCAGTAGCACCGTCGGGGGAGGCTACGAGCAGTACTTC. This encodes CASSTVGGGYEQYF.

This sequence joins TRBV6-1 and TRBJ1-5; D unclear. Germline V gives CDR1 MNHNS, CDR2 SASEGT. V was trimmed by 2 bases and J by 0 bases, leaving 8 bases between them. The CDR3 covers 15 residues. CDR3 DNA: TGTGCCAGCAGTGAATCTAGACATAGCAATCAGCCCCAGCATTTT. Protein product: CASSESRHSNQPQHF.

The rearrangement uses TRBV4-2 and TRBJ2-1; 11 bases agree with TRBD2. Trimming removed 8 bases from V and 5 bases from J; junction bases left unmatched: 17. This CDR3 is built from 18 residues. Germline-derived CDR1 and CDR2 are LGHNA and YNFKEQ. The CDR3 nucleotides read TGTGCCAGCGGAGGGACTAGCGGACGCCCTAATCTAAACAATGAGCAGTTCTTC. It encodes CASGGTSGRPNLNNEQFF.

The gene calls are TRBV5-4 and TRBJ2-7; a weak D match, TRBD1 (6 bases). The CDR3 is 14 residues long. V lost 2 bases to trimming and J lost 6 bases, with 15 bases between them. CDR1 SGHNT and CDR2 YYREEE come from the germline V gene (reference sequence). The CDR3 DNA is TGTGCCAGCAGCTTTGAGCGTCGCAGGGGCGAGCAGTACTTC. Its translation is CASSFERRRGEQYF.

The chain joins TRBV25-1 to TRBJ1-5, with D maybe TRBD1 (5 bases). The CDR3 totals 15 residues. The germline V gene encodes CDR1 MGHDK and CDR2 SYGVNS. Deletions cut 6 bases from V and 0 bases from J, with 12 bases between. The CDR3, as DNA: TGTGCCAGCAGCCGGGGAGGGGCTAGCAATCAGCCCCAGCATTTT. This sequence encodes CASSRGGASNQPQHF.

As for this clone: Other DNA sequences from this sample encode an identical CDR3 as well. The V call is TRBV11-2, the J call TRBJ2-7, with D tentatively TRBD2 (6 bases). The germline gives CDR1 SGHAT, CDR2 FQNNGV. The CDR3 length is 14 residues. V was pared by 1 base and J by 4 bases, with 11 bases between. This CDR3 reads CASSLAGGRYEQYF. The CDR3 bases are TGTGCCAGCAGCTTAGCCGGAGGGAGGTACGAGCAGTACTTC.

Here the CDR3 reads CASSPGYQETQYF. In nucleotides, the CDR3 is TGTGCCAGCAGTCCGGGGTACCAAGAGACCCAGTACTTC. The chain joins TRBV6-6 to TRBJ2-5, with a tentative D call TRBD2 (5 bases). Germline lookup yields CDR1 MNHNY and CDR2 SVGAGI (reference sequence). This CDR3 spans 13 amino acids. Trimming left V 5 bases short and J 0 bases short, with 7 bases between.